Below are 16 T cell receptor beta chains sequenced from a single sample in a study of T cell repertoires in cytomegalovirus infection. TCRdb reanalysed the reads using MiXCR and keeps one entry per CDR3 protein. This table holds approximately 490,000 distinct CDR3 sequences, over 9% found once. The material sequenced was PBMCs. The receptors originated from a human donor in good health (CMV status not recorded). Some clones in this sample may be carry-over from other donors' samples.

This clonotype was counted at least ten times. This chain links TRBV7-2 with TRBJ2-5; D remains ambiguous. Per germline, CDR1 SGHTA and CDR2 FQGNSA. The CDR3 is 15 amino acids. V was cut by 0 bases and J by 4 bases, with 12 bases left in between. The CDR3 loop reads CASSLAAFRLETQYF. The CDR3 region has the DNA TGTGCCAGCAGCTTAGCTGCTTTCCGGTTAGAGACCCAGTACTTC.

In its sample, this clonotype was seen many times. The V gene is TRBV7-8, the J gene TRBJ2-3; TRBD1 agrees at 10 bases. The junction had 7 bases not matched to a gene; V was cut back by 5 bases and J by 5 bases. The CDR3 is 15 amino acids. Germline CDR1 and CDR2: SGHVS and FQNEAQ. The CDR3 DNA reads TGTGCCAGCAGCCGGTCCGGGACAGGGGAAGATACGCAGTATTTT. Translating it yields CASSRSGTGEDTQYF.

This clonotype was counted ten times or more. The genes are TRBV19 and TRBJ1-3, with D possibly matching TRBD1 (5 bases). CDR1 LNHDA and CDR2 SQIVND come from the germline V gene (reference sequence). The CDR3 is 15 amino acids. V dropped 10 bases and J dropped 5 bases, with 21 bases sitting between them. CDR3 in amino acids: CATTAPDISRNTIYF. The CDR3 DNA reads TGTGCCACTACCGCTCCGGACATTTCGAGAAACACCATATATTTT.

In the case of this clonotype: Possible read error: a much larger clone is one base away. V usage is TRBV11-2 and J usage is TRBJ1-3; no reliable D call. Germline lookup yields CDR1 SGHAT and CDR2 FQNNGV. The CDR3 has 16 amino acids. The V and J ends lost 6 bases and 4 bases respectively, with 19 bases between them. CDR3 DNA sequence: TGTGCCAGCAGTTCACTAGGGAGAATAGGAGGAAACACCATATATTTT. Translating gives CASSSLGRIGGNTIYF.

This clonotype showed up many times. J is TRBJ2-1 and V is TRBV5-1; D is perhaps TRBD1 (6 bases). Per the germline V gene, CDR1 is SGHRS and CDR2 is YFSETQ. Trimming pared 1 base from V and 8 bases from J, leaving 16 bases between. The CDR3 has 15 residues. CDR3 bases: TGCGCCAGCAGCTTGCCGTGGCAGGGGCTTGATGAGCAGTTCTTC. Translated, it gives CASSLPWQGLDEQFF.

CDR3 loop: CASSKSGGASEQFF. The CDR3 coding sequence is TGTGCCAGCAGTAAGAGCGGGGGGGCAAGTGAGCAGTTCTTC. V usage is TRBV12-3 or TRBV12-4 and J usage is TRBJ2-1; 10 positions match TRBD2. This CDR3 contains 14 residues. The ends lost 5 bases at V and 9 bases at J; junction bases unmatched: 7.

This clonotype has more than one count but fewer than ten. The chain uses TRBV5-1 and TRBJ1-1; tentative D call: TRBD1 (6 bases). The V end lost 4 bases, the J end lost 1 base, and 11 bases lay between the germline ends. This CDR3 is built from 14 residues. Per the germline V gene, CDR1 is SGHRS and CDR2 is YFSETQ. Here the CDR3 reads CASSGGAENTEAFF. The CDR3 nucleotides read TGCGCCAGCAGCGGGGGGGCGGAGAACACTGAAGCTTTCTTT.

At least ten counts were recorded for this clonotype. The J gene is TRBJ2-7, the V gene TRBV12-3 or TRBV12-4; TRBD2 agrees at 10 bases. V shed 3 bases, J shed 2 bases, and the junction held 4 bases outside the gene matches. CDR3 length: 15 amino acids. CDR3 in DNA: TGTGCCAGCAGTTTTTCAGGACTAGCGGCCTACGAGCAGTACTTC. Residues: CASSFSGLAAYEQYF.

The CDR3 reads CASSVPGHNTGELFF. In DNA form, the CDR3 reads TGTGCCAGCAGTGTTCCGGGACATAACACCGGGGAGCTGTTTTTT. The chain has TRBV28 and TRBJ2-2, with D tentatively TRBD1 (6 bases). The germline V and J ends were trimmed by 5 bases and 2 bases, with 12 bases remaining between them. This CDR3 region has 15 residues. Germline V lookup: CDR1 MDHEN, CDR2 SYDVKM. The full variable domain, its missing parts supplied by reference TRBV28 and TRBJ2-2, is DVKVTQSSRYLVKRTGEKVFLECVQDMDHENMFWYRQDPGLGLRLIYFSYDVKMKEKGDIPEGYSVSREKKERFSLILESASTNQTSMYLCASSVPGHNTGELFFGEGSRLTVL.

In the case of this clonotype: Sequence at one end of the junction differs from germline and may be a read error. In DNA, the CDR3 is TGTGCCAGCAGCCGAAACAATGAAGCTTTCTTT. The encoded protein is CASSRNNEAFF. The chain employs TRBV3-1 and TRBJ1-1; D not certain. There are 11 residues in the CDR3. Germline-derived CDR1 and CDR2 are LGHDT and YNNKEL (reference sequence).

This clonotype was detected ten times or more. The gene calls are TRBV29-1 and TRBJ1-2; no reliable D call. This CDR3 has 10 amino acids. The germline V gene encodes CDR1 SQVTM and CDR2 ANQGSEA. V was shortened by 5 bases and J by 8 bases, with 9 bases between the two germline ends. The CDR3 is CSVYEEGYTF. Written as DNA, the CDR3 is TGCAGCGTTTATGAAGAAGGCTACACCTTC.

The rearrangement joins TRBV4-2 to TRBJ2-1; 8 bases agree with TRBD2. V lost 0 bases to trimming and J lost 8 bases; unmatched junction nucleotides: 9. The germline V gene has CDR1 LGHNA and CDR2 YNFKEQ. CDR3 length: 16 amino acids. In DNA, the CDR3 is TGTGCCAGCAGCCAAGATTGGACGGGAGGGCCCTATGAGCAGTTCTTC. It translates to CASSQDWTGGPYEQFF.

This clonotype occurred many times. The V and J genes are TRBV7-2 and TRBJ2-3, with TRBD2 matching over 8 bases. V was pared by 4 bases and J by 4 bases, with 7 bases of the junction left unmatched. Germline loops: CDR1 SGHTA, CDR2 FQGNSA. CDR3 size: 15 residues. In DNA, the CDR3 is TGTGCCAGCAGCTCCCCGGGACTAGGAGCAGATACGCAGTATTTT. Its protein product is CASSSPGLGADTQYF.

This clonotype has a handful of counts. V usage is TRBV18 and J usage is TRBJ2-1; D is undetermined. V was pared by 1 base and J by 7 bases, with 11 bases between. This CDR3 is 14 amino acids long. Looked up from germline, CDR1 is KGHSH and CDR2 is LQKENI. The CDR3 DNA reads TGTGCCAGCTCACCACAAAGAATGGGGAATGAGCAGTTCTTC. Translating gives CASSPQRMGNEQFF.

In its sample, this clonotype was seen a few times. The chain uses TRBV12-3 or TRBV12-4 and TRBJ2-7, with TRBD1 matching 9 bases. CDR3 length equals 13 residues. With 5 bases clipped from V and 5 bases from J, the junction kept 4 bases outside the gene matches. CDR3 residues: CASSEGQGDEQYF. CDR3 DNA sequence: TGTGCCAGCAGTGAGGGACAGGGTGACGAGCAGTACTTC.

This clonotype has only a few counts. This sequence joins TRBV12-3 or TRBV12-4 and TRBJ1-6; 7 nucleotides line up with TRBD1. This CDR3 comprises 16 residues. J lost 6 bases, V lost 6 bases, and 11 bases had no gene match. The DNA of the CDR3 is TGTGCCAGCAGCCCAACGACAGGGAGGACTAATTCACCCCTCCACTTT. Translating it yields CASSPTTGRTNSPLHF.